This T cell receptor beta chain was captured by sequencing in a study of shared clonotypes between healthy human individuals. Germline CDR1 reads MGHRA; CDR2 reads YSYEKL. Between the trimmed V and J ends, which lost 3 bases and 4 bases, there was a span of 12 bases. CDR3 size: 14 residues. Here immunoSEQ multiplex PCR was the method, and the copy in TCRdb shows in-frame clones only, minus some. The sample yields 2.5 million or so clones, approximately 92% seen once. The rearrangement uses TRBV4-1 and TRBJ1-1; D ambiguous. The sequencing input was naive CD4+ T cells sorted from blood. Subset given: CD45RA+ positively selected. The receptor's source is a young man in good health. In nucleotides, the CDR3 is TGCGCCAGCAGCCACCGGGCGACCATCACTGAAGCTTTCTTT. Translation gives CASSHRATITEAFF.